The present TCR beta chain was sequenced within a study of patients with pleural tuberculosis. One entry per CDR3 protein results from TCRdb running MiXCR on the reads. The sample records roughly 27,000 distinct CDR3 sequences, over 15% being singletons. This clonotype was picked up many times. There are 17 residues in the CDR3. V was pared by 0 bases and J by 8 bases, with 8 bases of the junction left unmatched. Germline lookup yields CDR1 LGHNA and CDR2 YNFKEQ. This chain links TRBV4-2 with TRBJ2-1, with 12 bases aligning to TRBD2. The TCR originated in a human donor with pleural tuberculosis. Sequenced sample: peripheral blood. The CDR3 here is CASSQDDPGLAGDEQFF. The CDR3 DNA follows: TGTGCCAGCAGCCAAGATGATCCGGGACTAGCGGGCGATGAGCAGTTCTTC.